The 25 T cell receptor beta chains reported below all come from one sample, sequenced in a study of T cell responses to AZD1222 COVID-19 vaccine (dated by TCRdb to the early 2020s). The time point label, read with the paper, signifies: baseline before first vaccination. The protocol used for the library was the immunoSEQ multiplex PCR assay. In its TCRdb copy, this immuneACCESS table keeps in-frame sequences only and misses some clones. Where compared with another copy, unresolved V genes explain less than half of these, and the others have no known cause. Present in this sample are 110,000 or so clones, more than 75% of which were seen just once. 2% to 3% of the sample goes to the ten largest clones. The source material was peripheral blood, sampled on day 0 of AZD1222 vaccination. Receptor source: an adult in good health.

The gene calls are TRBV18 and TRBJ2-5, with 10 nucleotides matching TRBD1. The V gene end was trimmed by 3 bases and the J gene end by 5 bases; junction bases not matched to a gene: 6. Germline V lookup: CDR1 KGHSH, CDR2 LQKENI. The CDR3 extends over 15 amino acids. For the CDR3, the DNA is TGTGCCAGCTCACCTCCGGGACAGGGGCAGGAGACCCAGTACTTC. Encoded protein: CASSPPGQGQETQYF.

The chain recombines TRBV18 with TRBJ2-2; 11 nucleotides match TRBD2. This CDR3 has 16 amino acids. V lost 3 bases to trimming and J lost 1 base; unmatched junction nucleotides: 1. Germline-derived CDR1 and CDR2 are KGHSH and LQKENI. The CDR3 loop is CASSPTSGVNTGELFF. CDR3 nucleotides: TGTGCCAGCTCACCGACTAGCGGGGTGAACACCGGGGAGCTGTTTTTT.

The J gene is TRBJ1-1, the V gene TRBV29-1; no reliable D call. V lost 6 bases and J 1 base, leaving 15 bases between the germline ends. CDR1 and CDR2 (germline): SQVTM, ANQGSEA. The CDR3 is made up of 14 amino acids. The CDR3 here is CSVTAHTANTEAFF. The CDR3 DNA reads as TGCAGCGTAACCGCCCACACGGCGAACACTGAAGCTTTCTTT.

The gene calls are TRBV29-1 and TRBJ2-4; tentatively, D is TRBD1 (6 bases). CDR3 length equals 11 residues. The V gene lost 7 bases and the J gene lost 8 bases, with 12 bases spanning the gap. The germline V gene has CDR1 SQVTM and CDR2 ANQGSEA. The CDR3 nucleotides are TGCAGCGCCAGGACAGACGACATTCAGTACTTC. It codes for CSARTDDIQYF.

The count of this clone is one. The chain couples TRBV18 to TRBJ1-2; D gene uncertain. V lost 0 bases to trimming and J lost 8 bases, with 16 bases between them. The CDR3 consists of 15 residues. CDR1 is KGHSH, CDR2 LQKENI, per germline. This CDR3 reads CASSPPVLSLVGYTF. As DNA, the CDR3 is TGTGCCAGCTCACCACCTGTATTATCGCTCGTCGGCTACACCTTC.

The chain employs TRBV7-3 and TRBJ1-6, with D maybe TRBD1 (5 bases). This CDR3 is 15 amino acids long. Per the germline V gene, CDR1 is SGHTA and CDR2 is FQGTGA. V shed 5 bases and J shed 7 bases, with 15 bases lying between them. CDR3: CASSPDSSANSPLHF. The CDR3, as DNA: TGTGCCAGCAGCCCAGACAGCTCGGCCAATTCACCCCTCCACTTT.

V usage is TRBV27 and J usage is TRBJ2-7, with TRBD2 as a possible D gene (6 bases). The germline V and J ends were trimmed by 8 bases and 2 bases, with 10 bases remaining between them. Germline CDR1 is MNHEY and CDR2 is SMNVEV (reference sequence). The CDR3 has 12 amino acids. The CDR3 bases are TGTGCCAGCGTCGGGAGTGCCTACGAGCAGTACTTC. Translated, it gives CASVGSAYEQYF.

The genes are TRBV2 and TRBJ2-5, with D perhaps assigned TRBD1 or TRBD2 (6 bases each). In germline, CDR1 is SNHLY, CDR2 FYNNEI. V was clipped by 3 bases and J by 2 bases, with 10 bases between them. This CDR3 has 14 amino acids. This CDR3 reads CASSDRGVQETQYF. The CDR3 DNA reads as TGTGCCAGCAGTGATAGGGGGGTGCAAGAGACCCAGTACTTC.

The chain employs TRBV7-2 and TRBJ2-2; 7 bases are a match to TRBD1. Trimming took 5 bases from V and 4 from J; bases not matched to a gene: 4. The CDR3 covers 14 residues. Germline V gene lookup returns CDR1 SGHTA and CDR2 FQGNSA. The CDR3 nucleotides are TGTGCCAGCAGCGAACAGGGGCGCACCGGGGAGCTGTTTTTT. It codes for CASSEQGRTGELFF. The variable domain in full, completed from reference TRBV7-2 and TRBJ2-2, reads GAGVSQSPSNKVTEKGKDVELRCDPISGHTALYWYRQSLGQGLEFLIYFQGNSAPDKSGLPSDRFSAERTGGSVSTLTIQRTQQEDSAVYLCASSEQGRTGELFFGEGSRLTVL.

The V and J genes are TRBV4-1 and TRBJ1-2, with D possibly TRBD1 on 5 matching bases. Trimming stripped 0 bases from V and 1 base from J, with 9 bases between. From germline, CDR1 is MGHRA and CDR2 YSYEKL. The CDR3 totals 15 residues. CDR3 in amino acids: CASSQDKGNNYGYTF. CDR3 DNA sequence: TGCGCCAGCAGCCAAGATAAGGGGAATAACTATGGCTACACCTTC.

This chain joins TRBV7-9 and TRBJ2-7; 9 bases align to TRBD2. The CDR3 runs to 14 residues. With 5 bases clipped from V and 5 bases from J, the junction kept 7 bases outside the gene matches. In germline, CDR1 is SEHNR, CDR2 FQNEAQ (reference sequence). In DNA form, the CDR3 reads TGTGCCAGCAGCCCCCGGACTAGCGTGGACGAGCAGTACTTC. This sequence encodes CASSPRTSVDEQYF. The complete variable domain, with remaining parts taken from reference TRBV7-9 and TRBJ2-7, reads DTGVSQNPRHKITKRGQNVTFRCDPISEHNRLYWYRQTLGQGPEFLTYFQNEAQLEKSRLLSDRFSAERPKGSFSTLEIQRTEQGDSAMYLCASSPRTSVDEQYFGPGTRLTVT.

The chain carries TRBV19 and TRBJ1-1; maybe TRBD1 (5 bases). The CDR3 is 13 residues long. Germline V gene sequence: CDR1 LNHDA, CDR2 SQIVND (reference sequence). V lost 3 bases and J 11 bases, leaving 16 bases between the germline ends. CDR3 bases: TGTGCCAGTAGTATGGGGCAGTACAACCCGGCTTTCTTT. This sequence encodes CASSMGQYNPAFF.

V and J are TRBV7-2 and TRBJ1-6; TRBD1 might be the D (6 bases). Trimming took 1 base from V and 10 from J, leaving 14 bases between them. The germline gives CDR1 SGHTA, CDR2 FQGNSA. The CDR3 spans 15 residues. Written as DNA, the CDR3 is TGTGCCAGCAGCTTAGAGGCCCAGGGGTGGTCACCCCTCCACTTT. Translation gives CASSLEAQGWSPLHF.

V usage is TRBV19 and J usage is TRBJ1-6, with TRBD1 identical over 10 bases. After removal of 5 bases from V and 10 bases from J, the junction contained 20 bases not matched to a gene. CDR1 and CDR2 from the germline V gene are LNHDA and SQIVND (reference sequence). The CDR3 length is 19 residues. CDR3 sequence (DNA): TGTGCCAGTAGTCGGTCCGGGACAGGGGTTGGTATCGGCGGCTCACCCCTCCACTTT. This encodes CASSRSGTGVGIGGSPLHF.

In its sample, this clone was seen a few times. CDR3 sequence: CASSNTGGYGYTF. In nucleotides, the CDR3 is TGTGCCAGCAGTAACACAGGGGGATATGGCTACACCTTC. V is TRBV6-5 and J is TRBJ1-2; 8 nucleotides match TRBD1. V gave up 5 bases and J gave up 5 bases; unmatched junction bases: 4. This CDR3 contains 13 residues. Germline assignment: CDR1 MNHEY and CDR2 SVGAGI.

This chain connects TRBV7-9 to TRBJ1-4; D is unresolved. V was shortened by 5 bases and J by 6 bases, with 16 bases between the two germline ends. The CDR3 contains 15 residues. CDR1 is SEHNR, CDR2 FQNEAQ, per germline (reference sequence). CDR3 coding DNA: TGTGCCAGCAGCCCCGCCGTTGCTCTCCATGAAAAACTGTTTTTT. It yields the protein CASSPAVALHEKLFF.

This chain joins TRBV7-2 and TRBJ2-7; D not certain. Looked up from germline, CDR1 is SGHTA and CDR2 is FQGNSA. The germline V and J ends were trimmed by 5 bases and 2 bases, with 13 bases remaining between them. The CDR3 runs to 14 residues. CDR3 region: CASSPSTKAYEQYF. DNA for the CDR3: TGTGCCAGCAGCCCGTCGACAAAGGCCTACGAGCAGTACTTC. The whole variable domain, remainder taken from reference TRBV7-2 and TRBJ2-7, is GAGVSQSPSNKVTEKGKDVELRCDPISGHTALYWYRQSLGQGLEFLIYFQGNSAPDKSGLPSDRFSAERTGGSVSTLTIQRTQQEDSAVYLCASSPSTKAYEQYFGPGTRLTVT.

The gene calls are TRBV11-2 and TRBJ2-3; D uncertain. The germline CDR1 and CDR2 sequences are SGHAT and FQNNGV. Trimming pared 1 base from V and 0 bases from J, leaving 2 bases between. This CDR3 contains 13 residues. CDR3 protein: CASSLGSTDTQYF. CDR3 in DNA: TGTGCCAGCAGCTTAGGGAGCACAGATACGCAGTATTTT.

The chain recombines TRBV7-2 with TRBJ2-1; D tentatively fits TRBD1 or TRBD2 (5 bases each). Trimming stripped 6 bases from V and 6 bases from J, with 15 bases between. The CDR3 totals 14 residues. CDR1 and CDR2 (germline): SGHTA, FQGNSA. CDR3 region: CASSQSRDANEQFF. In nucleotides, the CDR3 is TGTGCCAGCAGTCAAAGCCGGGACGCCAATGAGCAGTTCTTC.

This rearrangement joins TRBV24-1 to TRBJ1-2; D might be TRBD1 (6 bases). CDR3 length: 13 amino acids. Trimming stripped 5 bases from V and 3 bases from J, with 9 bases between. Germline V gene data show CDR1 as KGHDR and CDR2 as SFDVKD. The DNA of the CDR3 is TGTGCCACCAGTGGACAGGCTGACTATGGCTACACCTTC. It yields the protein CATSGQADYGYTF.

The V call is TRBV7-9, the J call TRBJ2-1; D gene unclear. V lost 3 bases and J 5 bases, leaving 8 bases between the germline ends. Per germline, CDR1 SEHNR and CDR2 FQNEAQ (reference sequence). This CDR3 contains 13 residues. The DNA for the CDR3 is TGTGCCAGCAGCTTGGTCCTTGACAATGAGCAGTTCTTC. Encoded protein: CASSLVLDNEQFF.

The rearrangement links TRBV7-9 to TRBJ1-2; D remains ambiguous. Germline assignment: CDR1 SEHNR and CDR2 FQNEAQ (reference sequence). The CDR3 sequence is 13 residues long. Trimming cost V 1 base and J 7 bases, with 10 bases left between them. The CDR3 protein is CASSLDIQAGYTF. DNA of the CDR3: TGTGCCAGCAGCTTAGACATTCAGGCTGGCTACACCTTC.

The chain has TRBV18 and TRBJ1-1; tentatively, D is TRBD1 (6 bases). There are 15 residues in the CDR3. Trimming stripped 2 bases from V and 1 base from J, with 11 bases between. Germline V gives CDR1 KGHSH, CDR2 LQKENI. Here the CDR3 reads CASSPYQGSNTEAFF. In DNA, the CDR3 is TGTGCCAGCTCACCATATCAGGGGTCGAACACTGAAGCTTTCTTT.

As regards this clone: The same CDR3 can be traced to other DNA sequences in this sample. This chain connects TRBV19 to TRBJ1-5; D is perhaps TRBD1 (5 bases). Germline V gene lookup returns CDR1 LNHDA and CDR2 SQIVND (reference sequence). The CDR3 runs to 15 residues. Trimming took 2 bases from V and 1 from J, leaving 9 bases between them. The CDR3 here is CASSIYRDSNQPQHF. CDR3 nucleotides: TGTGCCAGTAGTATATACCGGGACAGCAATCAGCCCCAGCATTTT.

This rearrangement joins TRBV7-6 to TRBJ2-5; a possible D gene is TRBD2 (7 bases). V lost 0 bases and J lost 5, with 16 bases in between. Germline CDR1 SGHVS, CDR2 FNYEAQ. The CDR3 runs to 16 residues. CDR3 DNA sequence: TGTGCCAGCAGCTTAGCGTGGCCCGGGGGGCGGGAGACCCAGTACTTC. Translation gives CASSLAWPGGRETQYF.